Detailed here is one T cell receptor (beta chain). The antigen remains unidentified. The data derive from a study of T cells after posttransplantation cyclophosphamide. The study's findings and limits: Recipient CMV seropositivity and CMV reactivation strongly tracked TRB clonality.

The table came from immunoSEQ multiplex PCR; TCRdb's copy has only in-frame clones and leaves some out. Of roughly 25,000 clones listed, roughly 86% are singletons. This CDR3 has 12 amino acids. Germline CDR1 LNHDA, CDR2 SQIVND (reference sequence). Trimming removed 4 bases at V and 4 bases at J, with 8 bases between. Sample: PBMCs. The TCR was taken from a woman aged 60-75 years with a blood cancer, CMV-positive, and with a related stem cell donor. This rearrangement joins TRBV19 to TRBJ2-7, with D unresolved. The CDR3 DNA reads as TGTGCCAGTAGTAATAACCGGTACGAGCAGTACTTC. It is translated as CASSNNRYEQYF.